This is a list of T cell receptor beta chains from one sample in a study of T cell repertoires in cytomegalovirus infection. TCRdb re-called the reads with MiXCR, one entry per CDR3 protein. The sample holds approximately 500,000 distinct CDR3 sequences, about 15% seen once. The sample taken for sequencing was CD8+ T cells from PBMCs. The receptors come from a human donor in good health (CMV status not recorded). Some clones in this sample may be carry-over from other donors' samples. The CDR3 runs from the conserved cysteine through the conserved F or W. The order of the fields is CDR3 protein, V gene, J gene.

cdr3_aa: CASGLDHRLNQPQHF; v_call: TRBV12-5; j_call: TRBJ1-5
cdr3_aa: CASKGSWAGELFF; v_call: TRBV27; j_call: TRBJ2-2
cdr3_aa: CASFTGTGGPTGELFF; v_call: TRBV5-1; j_call: TRBJ2-2
cdr3_aa: CASSDGTGSEKLFF; v_call: TRBV9; j_call: TRBJ1-4
cdr3_aa: CASSSSTRTVNTGELFF; v_call: TRBV28; j_call: TRBJ2-2
cdr3_aa: CASSLTGIYNEQFF; v_call: TRBV27; j_call: TRBJ2-1
cdr3_aa: CASSKGGSGALNTEAFF; v_call: TRBV12-3/TRBV12-4; j_call: TRBJ1-1
cdr3_aa: CASSSSGGAADTQYF; v_call: TRBV7-2; j_call: TRBJ2-3
cdr3_aa: CASSGDRGEIEQYF; v_call: TRBV12-3/TRBV12-4; j_call: TRBJ2-7
cdr3_aa: CASSLETGGYEQYF; v_call: TRBV11-1; j_call: TRBJ2-7
cdr3_aa: CASQDRSYNEQFF; v_call: TRBV19; j_call: TRBJ2-1
cdr3_aa: CASSPSLAGGFNEQFF; v_call: TRBV7-7; j_call: TRBJ2-1
cdr3_aa: CSASRTGASTDTQYF; v_call: TRBV20-1; j_call: TRBJ2-3
cdr3_aa: CASSPDSPYEQYF; v_call: TRBV7-9; j_call: TRBJ2-7
cdr3_aa: CATSDLTEPLFF; v_call: TRBV24-1; j_call: TRBJ1-1
cdr3_aa: CASSFLPFAGEGNEQFF; v_call: TRBV27; j_call: TRBJ2-1
cdr3_aa: CASSPGVQDQPQHF; v_call: TRBV19; j_call: TRBJ1-5
cdr3_aa: CASSIEGTFGELFF; v_call: TRBV19; j_call: TRBJ2-2
cdr3_aa: CASSFDPRTSGRAWYEQYF; v_call: TRBV5-1; j_call: TRBJ2-7
cdr3_aa: CASSLRTEFYEQYF; v_call: TRBV19; j_call: TRBJ2-7
cdr3_aa: CASSVGTSGYYEQYF; v_call: TRBV5-4; j_call: TRBJ2-7
cdr3_aa: CASSLFPGTGFHEQYF; v_call: TRBV28; j_call: TRBJ2-7
cdr3_aa: CASSQDPVSYNEQFF; v_call: TRBV4-2; j_call: TRBJ2-1
cdr3_aa: CASSDRRHQPGGTDTQYF; v_call: TRBV6-4; j_call: TRBJ2-3
cdr3_aa: CASSSVDKGDGETQYF; v_call: TRBV11-2; j_call: TRBJ2-5
cdr3_aa: CASSLATGITTEAFF; v_call: TRBV12-3/TRBV12-4; j_call: TRBJ1-1
cdr3_aa: CASSEVPGGGYTF; v_call: TRBV2; j_call: TRBJ1-2
cdr3_aa: CASCRGGDFYNEQFF; v_call: TRBV5-1; j_call: TRBJ2-1
cdr3_aa: CASSLGWHEQFF; v_call: TRBV11-2; j_call: TRBJ2-1
cdr3_aa: CASSDWAADSYGYTF; v_call: TRBV6-1; j_call: TRBJ1-2
cdr3_aa: CASSYEDRTNYGYTF; v_call: TRBV6-2/TRBV6-3; j_call: TRBJ1-2
cdr3_aa: CSANAFGAGGPLGNEQFF; v_call: TRBV20-1; j_call: TRBJ2-1
cdr3_aa: CASSPRMGGYNEQFF; v_call: TRBV11-3; j_call: TRBJ2-1